This T cell receptor (beta chain) was sequenced for a study of human T cells and chemical hapten exposure. The germline V and J ends were trimmed by 3 bases and 9 bases, with 14 bases remaining between them. This CDR3 spans 13 amino acids. The germline gives CDR1 LGHDT, CDR2 YNNKEL (reference sequence). TCRdb reprocessed the RACE reads with MiXCR, giving one entry per CDR3 protein. The sample shows tens of thousands of distinct CDR3 sequences, about a tenth of them seen only once. Time point specified: patch test 2, 6 weeks after DPC sensitization. Treatment given: therapeutic diphenylcyclopropenone sensitization with weekly scalp DPC.

The source material was whole blood, sampled in connection with sensitization to the hapten diphenylcyclopropenone (DPC). The sequence was obtained from a woman between 50 and 59 years old with alopecia areata. Some clones in this sample may be carry-over from other donors' samples. This chain joins TRBV3-1 and TRBJ1-2; D gene unclear. CDR3 protein: CASSHTTPPSYTF. CDR3 coding DNA: TGTGCCAGCAGCCATACGACACCCCCGAGCTACACCTTC.